Presented here are 9 T cell receptor beta chains from one specimen sequenced in a study of shared clonotypes between healthy human individuals. The table came from immunoSEQ multiplex PCR; TCRdb's copy has only in-frame clones and leaves some out. The table shows 2 million to 2.5 million clones, with 92% occurring only once. Sequencing was carried out using naive CD4+ T cells from PBMCs. Subset described: CD45RA+ positively selected. The source of these receptors is a man aged 18 to 30 in good health. Some clones in this sample may be carry-over from other donors' samples.

The J gene is TRBJ2-5, the V gene TRBV19, with 9 bases aligning to TRBD1. J lost 6 bases, V lost 1 base, and 3 bases had no gene match. The germline V gene encodes CDR1 LNHDA and CDR2 SQIVND (reference sequence). The CDR3 covers 14 residues. CDR3 nucleotides: TGTGCCAGTAGTATAGCGGGACAGGGAAAGACCCAGTACTTC. Residues: CASSIAGQGKTQYF. The entire variable domain, with the rest obtained from reference TRBV19 and TRBJ2-5, is as follows: DGGITQSPKYLFRKEGQNVTLSCEQNLNHDAMYWYRQDPGQGLRLIYYSQIVNDFQKGDIAEGYSVSREKKESFPLTVTSAQKNPTAFYLCASSIAGQGKTQYFGPGTRLLVL.

V gene TRBV25-1 combines with J gene TRBJ2-6; maybe TRBD1 (5 bases). This CDR3 comprises 18 residues. From germline, CDR1 is MGHDK and CDR2 SYGVNS. Trimming pared 7 bases from V and 1 base from J, leaving 20 bases between. CDR3 DNA sequence: TGTGCCAGCACCCCGCCCCCGGGTACAGGTTCTGGGGCCAACGTCCTGACTTTC. Translating it yields CASTPPPGTGSGANVLTF.

With respect to this clone: Other DNA sequences of this sample code for an identical CDR3. CDR3 residues: CASSRGRFNEKLFF. The CDR3 nucleotides read TGTGCCAGCAGCCGTGGAAGATTTAATGAAAAACTGTTTTTT. The chain combines TRBV27 with TRBJ1-4; D gene uncertain. Germline V gives CDR1 MNHEY, CDR2 SMNVEV (reference sequence). The CDR3 extends over 14 amino acids. V was pared by 6 bases and J by 4 bases, with 12 bases between.

The gene calls are TRBV19 and TRBJ1-5; D unresolved. The germline V gene encodes CDR1 LNHDA and CDR2 SQIVND (reference sequence). Trimming took 11 bases from V and 3 from J, leaving 14 bases between them. The CDR3 has 13 amino acids. CDR3 in amino acids: CASNGQLNQPQHF. The DNA of the CDR3 is TGTGCCTCAAATGGGCAGCTCAATCAGCCCCAGCATTTT.

This clone was seen once. V is TRBV10-1 and J is TRBJ1-6; D is possibly TRBD1 (5 bases). Germline V CDR1 and CDR2: WNHNN, SYGVQD (reference sequence). The germline V and J ends were trimmed by 3 bases and 7 bases, with 10 bases remaining between them. This CDR3 comprises 14 residues. The CDR3 region has the DNA TGCGCCAGCAGTGATGGGGGTGGGAATTCACCCCTCCACTTT. Translating it yields CASSDGGGNSPLHF.

V and J are TRBV7-3 and TRBJ1-5; possible D gene TRBD1, 5 bases. The length of the CDR3 is 13 residues. Germline V gene lookup returns CDR1 SGHTA and CDR2 FQGTGA. Deletions cut 4 bases from V and 4 bases from J, with 8 bases between. In nucleotides, the CDR3 is TGTGCCAGCAGCTCGGACATAAATCAGCCCCAGCATTTT. This gives the protein CASSSDINQPQHF.

The sample holds one count of this clone. The chain employs TRBV5-1 and TRBJ2-5; D is possibly TRBD2 (7 bases). Germline-derived CDR1 and CDR2 are SGHRS and YFSETQ. The V gene lost 8 bases and the J gene lost 5 bases, with 16 bases spanning the gap. The CDR3 covers 13 residues. The CDR3 DNA reads as TGCGCCAGTAGAGGGGGGGCCTCCGAGACCCAGTACTTC. This sequence encodes CASRGGASETQYF.

The chain is built from TRBV11-3 and TRBJ1-1, with a weak D call TRBD1 (5 bases). CDR3 length equals 15 residues. Per the germline V gene, CDR1 is SGHNT and CDR2 is YENEEA. Trimming pared 0 bases from V and 0 bases from J, leaving 8 bases between. The CDR3 nucleotides read TGTGCCAGCAGCTTAGATGGGGGAGTGAACACTGAAGCTTTCTTT. Translated: CASSLDGGVNTEAFF.

The rearrangement links TRBV7-2 to TRBJ2-2; 8 bases map to TRBD2. Germline V gives CDR1 SGHTA, CDR2 FQGNSA. The CDR3 contains 16 residues. The junction had 7 bases not matched to a gene; V was cut back by 5 bases and J by 2 bases. CDR3 DNA sequence: TGTGCCAGCAGCCGACTAGCGCCAGCCAACACCGGGGAGCTGTTTTTT. Translated, it gives CASSRLAPANTGELFF.